This T cell receptor beta chain was identified during a study of T cell repertoires in cytomegalovirus infection. As for the study in general: The public TCR beta signatures pointed to both CMV infection and matching HLA type.

TCRdb used MiXCR to reprocess the reads, holding one entry per CDR3 protein. The sample includes around 900,000 distinct CDR3 sequences, roughly 31% of them seen just once. The CDR3 loop spans 12 amino acids. Germline V gene data show CDR1 as MNHEY and CDR2 as SMNVEV (reference sequence). Trimming cost V 6 bases and J 9 bases, with 12 bases left between them. This clonotype occurred a few times. Its specificity is not known. V and J are TRBV27 and TRBJ2-1; D remains unclear. This receptor was identified in a human donor in good health (CMV status not recorded). Some clones in this sample may be carry-over from other donors' samples. The sequencing used cultured CD8+ T cells from PBMCs, collected from culture after CMV antigen stimulation. CDR3 in amino acids: CASSRAVGEQFF. The DNA of the CDR3 is TGTGCCAGCAGCCGGGCAGTGGGTGAGCAGTTCTTC.